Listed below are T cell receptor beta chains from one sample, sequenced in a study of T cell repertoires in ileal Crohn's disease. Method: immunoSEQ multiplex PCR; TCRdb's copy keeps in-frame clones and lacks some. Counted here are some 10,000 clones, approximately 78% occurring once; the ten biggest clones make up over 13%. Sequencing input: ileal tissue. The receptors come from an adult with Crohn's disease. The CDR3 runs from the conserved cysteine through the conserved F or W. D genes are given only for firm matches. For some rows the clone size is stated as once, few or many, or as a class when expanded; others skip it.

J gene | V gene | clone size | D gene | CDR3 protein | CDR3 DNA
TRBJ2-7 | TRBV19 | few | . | CASSPERKISSYEQYF | TGTGCCAGTAGTCCCGAGAGAAAGATTAGCTCCTACGAGCAGTACTTC
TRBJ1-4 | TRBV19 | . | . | CASRPTATNEKLFF | TGTGCCAGTAGGCCGACAGCAACTAATGAAAAACTGTTTTTT
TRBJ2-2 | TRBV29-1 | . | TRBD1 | CSVGQENTGELFF | TGCAGCGTGGGACAGGAAAACACCGGGGAGCTGTTTTTT
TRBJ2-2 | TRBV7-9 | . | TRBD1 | CASGQGANTGELFF | TGTGCCAGCGGACAGGGCGCGAACACCGGGGAGCTGTTTTTT
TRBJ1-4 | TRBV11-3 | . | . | CASSLEERSNAAAEKLFF | TGTGCCAGCAGCTTAGAAGAGAGATCTAACGCCGCCGCGGAAAAACTGTTTTTT
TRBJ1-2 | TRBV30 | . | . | CVWSSRQNGYTF | TGTGTCTGGAGCTCCCGACAGAATGGCTACACCTTC
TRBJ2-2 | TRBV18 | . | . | CASSPLDRPNTGELFF | TGTGCCAGCTCACCACTTGACAGACCGAACACCGGGGAGCTGTTTTTT
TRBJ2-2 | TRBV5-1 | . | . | CASSRGGSTNTGELFF | TGCGCCAGCAGCCGAGGCGGGTCTACGAACACCGGGGAGCTGTTTTTT
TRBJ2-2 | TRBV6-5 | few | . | CASSRDRRNTGELFF | TGTGCCAGCAGTCGAGACAGGCGGAACACCGGGGAGCTGTTTTTT
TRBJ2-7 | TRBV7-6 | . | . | CASSPQRSYEQYF | TGTGCCAGCAGCCCACAGAGATCCTACGAGCAGTACTTC
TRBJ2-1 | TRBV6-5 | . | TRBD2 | CASSYPGGYNEQFF | TGTGCCAGCAGTTACCCGGGGGGCTACAATGAGCAGTTCTTC
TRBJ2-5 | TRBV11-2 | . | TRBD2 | CASSLDRIAGVGETQYF | TGTGCCAGCAGCTTAGATCGGATAGCGGGAGTCGGGGAGACCCAGTACTTC
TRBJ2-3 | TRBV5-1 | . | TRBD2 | CASSLGGMGTDTQYF | TGCGCCAGCAGCCTGGGAGGGATGGGCACAGATACGCAGTATTTT
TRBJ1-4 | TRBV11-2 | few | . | CASSLWEEGEKLFF | TGTGCCAGCAGCTTATGGGAGGAAGGTGAAAAACTGTTTTTT
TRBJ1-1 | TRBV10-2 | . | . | CASSRAGETEAFF | TGCGCCAGCAGTCGCGCAGGGGAAACTGAAGCTTTCTTT
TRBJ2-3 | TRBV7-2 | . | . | CASSYGGPSTYTDTQYF | TGTGCCAGCAGCTATGGAGGGCCATCAACATACACAGATACGCAGTATTTT
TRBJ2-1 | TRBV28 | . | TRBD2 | CASSRTSGSPPYNEQFF | TGTGCCAGCAGTCGGACTAGCGGGAGCCCCCCCTACAATGAGCAGTTCTTC
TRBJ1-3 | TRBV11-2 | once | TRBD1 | CASSLNRGLGGNTIYF | TGTGCCAGCAGCTTGAACAGGGGGCTAGGTGGAAACACCATATATTTT
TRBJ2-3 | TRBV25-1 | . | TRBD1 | CASADRGHADTQYF | TGTGCCAGCGCAGACAGGGGGCATGCAGATACGCAGTATTTT
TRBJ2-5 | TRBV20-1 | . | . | CSQRGLETQYF | TGCAGCCAGCGTGGTCTTGAGACCCAGTACTTC
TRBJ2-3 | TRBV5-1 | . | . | CASSYQRDTQYF | TGCGCCAGCAGCTACCAGCGTGATACGCAGTATTTT
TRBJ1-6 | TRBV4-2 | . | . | CASSQDRSYNSPLHF | TGTGCCAGCAGCCAAGATCGGAGTTATAATTCACCCCTCCACTTT
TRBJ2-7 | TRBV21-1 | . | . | CASSKQNYEQYF | TGTGCCAGCAGCAAACAGAACTACGAGCAGTACTTC
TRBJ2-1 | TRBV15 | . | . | CATSPREGQDNEQFF | TGTGCCACCAGCCCAAGGGAGGGACAGGACAATGAGCAGTTCTTC
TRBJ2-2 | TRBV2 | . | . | CASSEARYTGELFF | TGTGCCAGCAGTGAAGCTCGGTACACCGGGGAGCTGTTTTTT
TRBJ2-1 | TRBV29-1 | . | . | CSVEMEGAGNEQFF | TGCAGCGTTGAGATGGAGGGGGCAGGGAATGAGCAGTTCTTC
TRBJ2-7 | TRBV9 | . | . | CASSVGESPYEQYF | TGTGCCAGCAGCGTAGGCGAGAGCCCCTACGAGCAGTACTTC
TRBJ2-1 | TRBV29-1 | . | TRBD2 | CSVQRTSGSEQFF | TGCAGCGTTCAACGGACTAGCGGCTCTGAGCAGTTCTTC
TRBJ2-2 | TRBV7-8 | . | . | CASSLKGLSNTGELFF | TGTGCCAGCAGCCTCAAGGGACTCTCGAACACCGGGGAGCTGTTTTTT
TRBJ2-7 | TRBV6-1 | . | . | CASTPLSLDEQYF | TGTGCCAGCACGCCCCTGAGCTTGGACGAGCAGTACTTC
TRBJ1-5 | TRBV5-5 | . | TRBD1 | CASSLGGQGGSTSNQPQHF | TGTGCCAGCAGCTTGGGGGGACAGGGAGGATCGACTAGCAATCAGCCCCAGCATTTT
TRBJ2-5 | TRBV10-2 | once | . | CASRETVQETQYF | TGCGCCAGCAGGGAGACAGTGCAAGAGACCCAGTACTTC
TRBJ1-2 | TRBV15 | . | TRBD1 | CATSRVPGQGYGYTF | TGTGCCACCAGCAGAGTCCCGGGACAGGGGTATGGCTACACCTTC
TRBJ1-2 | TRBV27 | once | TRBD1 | CASRIQGAATYGYTF | TGTGCCAGCAGGATACAGGGGGCGGCCACTTATGGCTACACCTTC
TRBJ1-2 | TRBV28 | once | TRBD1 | CATQRDSLGYTF | TGTGCCACCCAACGGGACAGTCTAGGCTACACCTTC
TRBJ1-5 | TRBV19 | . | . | CASSNQGLAQPQHF | TGTGCCAGTAGTAACCAGGGACTTGCCCAGCCCCAGCATTTT
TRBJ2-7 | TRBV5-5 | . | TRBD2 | CASSPAVAGVSWEQYF | TGTGCCAGCAGCCCGGCGGTAGCGGGAGTATCGTGGGAGCAGTACTTC
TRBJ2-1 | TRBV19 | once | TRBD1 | CASSTPRTGGNEQFF | TGTGCCAGTAGTACCCCCCGTACAGGGGGCAATGAGCAGTTCTTC
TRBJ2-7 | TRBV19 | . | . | CASRGQLRTYEQYF | TGTGCCAGCCGTGGACAGCTCCGAACCTACGAGCAGTACTTC
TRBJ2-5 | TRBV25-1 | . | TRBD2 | CASCRGGFETQYF | TGTGCCAGCTGCCGGGGGGGATTTGAGACCCAGTACTTC
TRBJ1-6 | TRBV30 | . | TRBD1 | CARRDRGSNSYNSPLHF | TGTGCCCGCAGGGACAGGGGATCAAACTCCTATAATTCACCCCTCCACTTT